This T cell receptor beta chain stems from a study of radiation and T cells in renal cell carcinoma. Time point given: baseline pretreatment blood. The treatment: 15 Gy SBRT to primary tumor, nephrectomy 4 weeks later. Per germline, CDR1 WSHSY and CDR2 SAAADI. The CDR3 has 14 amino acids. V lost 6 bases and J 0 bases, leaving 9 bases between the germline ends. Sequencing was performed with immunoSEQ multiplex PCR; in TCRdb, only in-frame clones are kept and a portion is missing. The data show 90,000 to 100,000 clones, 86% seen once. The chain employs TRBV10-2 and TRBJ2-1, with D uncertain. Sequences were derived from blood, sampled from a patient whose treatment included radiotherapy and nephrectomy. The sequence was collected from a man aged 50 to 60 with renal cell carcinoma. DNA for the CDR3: TGCGCCAGCAGGAGTATGGGCTCCTACAATGAGCAGTTCTTC. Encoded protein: CASRSMGSYNEQFF.